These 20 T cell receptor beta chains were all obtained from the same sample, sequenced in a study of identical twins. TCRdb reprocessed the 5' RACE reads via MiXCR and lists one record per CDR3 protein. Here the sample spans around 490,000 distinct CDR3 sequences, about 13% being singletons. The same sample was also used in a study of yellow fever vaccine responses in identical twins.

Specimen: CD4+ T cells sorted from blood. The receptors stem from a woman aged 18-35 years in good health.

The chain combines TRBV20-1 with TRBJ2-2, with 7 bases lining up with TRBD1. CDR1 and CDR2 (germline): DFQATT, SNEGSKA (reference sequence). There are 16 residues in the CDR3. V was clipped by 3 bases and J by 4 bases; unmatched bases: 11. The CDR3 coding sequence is TGCAGTGCTAGCCCAGACAGGGATAAGGGCACCGGGGAGCTGTTTTTT. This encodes CSASPDRDKGTGELFF.

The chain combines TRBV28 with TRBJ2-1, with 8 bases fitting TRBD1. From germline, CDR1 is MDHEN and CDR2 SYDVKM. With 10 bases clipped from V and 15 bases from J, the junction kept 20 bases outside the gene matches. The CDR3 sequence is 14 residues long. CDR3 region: CATDPGQVGSHRFF. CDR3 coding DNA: TGTGCCACCGACCCGGGACAGGTCGGGTCGCATCGGTTCTTC.

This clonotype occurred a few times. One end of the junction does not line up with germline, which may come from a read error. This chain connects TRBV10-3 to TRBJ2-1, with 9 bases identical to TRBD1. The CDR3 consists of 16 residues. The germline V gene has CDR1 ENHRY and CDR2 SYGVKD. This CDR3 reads CAISEQVGQGNNEQFF. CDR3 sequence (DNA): TGTGCAATCAGTGAGCAAGTAGGACAGGGGAACAATGAGCAGTTCTTC.

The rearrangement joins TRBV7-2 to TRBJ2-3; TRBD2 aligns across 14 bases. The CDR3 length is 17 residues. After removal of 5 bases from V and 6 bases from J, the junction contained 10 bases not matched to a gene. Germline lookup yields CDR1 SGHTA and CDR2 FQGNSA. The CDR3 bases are TGTGCCAGCAGCCCTCGACTAGCGGGGGGGGTTAGTGATACGCAGTATTTT. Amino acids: CASSPRLAGGVSDTQYF.

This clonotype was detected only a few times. Written as DNA, the CDR3 is TGTGCCTGGAGGCGGGGGGGCTCCGGCACAGATACGCAGTATTTT. Protein sequence: CAWRRGGSGTDTQYF. This sequence joins TRBV30 and TRBJ2-3; 9 nucleotides agree with TRBD2. The CDR3 spans 15 residues. Germline lookup yields CDR1 GTSNPN and CDR2 SVGIG (reference sequence). V shed 3 bases and J 1 base; nucleotides not matched to a gene: 5.

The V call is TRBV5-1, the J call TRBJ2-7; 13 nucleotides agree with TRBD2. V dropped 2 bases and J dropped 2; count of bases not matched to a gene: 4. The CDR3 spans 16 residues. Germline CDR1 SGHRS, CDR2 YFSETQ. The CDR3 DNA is TGCGCCAGCAGCTTTGGGGGGACTAGCGGGGCCTACGAGCAGTACTTC. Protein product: CASSFGGTSGAYEQYF.

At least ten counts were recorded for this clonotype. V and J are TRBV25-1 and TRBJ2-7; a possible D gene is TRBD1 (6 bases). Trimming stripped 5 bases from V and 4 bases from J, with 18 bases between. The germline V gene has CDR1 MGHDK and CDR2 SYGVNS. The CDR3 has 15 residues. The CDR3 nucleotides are TGTGCCAGCAGTAACGAGTTGGCAGGGACATACGAGCAGTACTTC. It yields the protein CASSNELAGTYEQYF.

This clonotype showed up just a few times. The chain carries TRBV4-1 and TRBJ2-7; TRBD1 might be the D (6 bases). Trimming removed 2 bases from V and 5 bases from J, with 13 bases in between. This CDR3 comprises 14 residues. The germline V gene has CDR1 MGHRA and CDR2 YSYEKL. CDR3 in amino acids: CASSQQGFLHEQYF. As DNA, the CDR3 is TGCGCCAGCAGCCAACAGGGGTTTCTTCACGAGCAGTACTTC.

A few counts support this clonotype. The CDR3 coding sequence is TGCAGCGTCCCTTGGGGGTCCAATGAAAAACTGTTTTTT. It yields the protein CSVPWGSNEKLFF. The V and J genes are TRBV29-1 and TRBJ1-4; D is possibly TRBD1 (5 bases). CDR1 is SQVTM, CDR2 ANQGSEA, per germline. Between the trimmed V and J ends, which lost 6 bases and 5 bases, there was a span of 13 bases. This CDR3 region has 13 residues.

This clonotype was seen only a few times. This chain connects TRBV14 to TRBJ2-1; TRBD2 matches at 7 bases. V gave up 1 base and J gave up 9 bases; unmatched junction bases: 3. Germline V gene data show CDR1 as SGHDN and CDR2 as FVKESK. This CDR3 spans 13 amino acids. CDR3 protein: CASSQGGGVEQFF. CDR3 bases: TGTGCCAGCAGCCAAGGGGGGGGTGTTGAGCAGTTCTTC.

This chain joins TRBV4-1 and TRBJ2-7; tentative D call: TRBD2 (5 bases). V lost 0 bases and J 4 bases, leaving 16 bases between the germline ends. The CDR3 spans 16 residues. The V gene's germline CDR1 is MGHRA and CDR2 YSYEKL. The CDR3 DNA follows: TGCGCCAGCAGCCAAGATCAAGCGGCGGCTTTTTACGAGCAGTACTTC. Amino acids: CASSQDQAAAFYEQYF.

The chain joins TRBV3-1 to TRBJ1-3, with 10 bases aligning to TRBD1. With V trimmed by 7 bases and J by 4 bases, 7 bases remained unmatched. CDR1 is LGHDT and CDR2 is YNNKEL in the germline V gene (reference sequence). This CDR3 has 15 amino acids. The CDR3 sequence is CASTDRGRVGNTIYF. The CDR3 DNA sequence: TGTGCCAGCACCGACAGGGGGCGAGTAGGAAACACCATATATTTT.

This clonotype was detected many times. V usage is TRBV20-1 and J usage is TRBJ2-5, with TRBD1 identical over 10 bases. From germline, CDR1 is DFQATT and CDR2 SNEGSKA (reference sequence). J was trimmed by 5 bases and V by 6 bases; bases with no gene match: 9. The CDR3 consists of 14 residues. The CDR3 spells CSAPTTGGEETQYF. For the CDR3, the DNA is TGCAGTGCCCCGACGACAGGGGGCGAGGAGACCCAGTACTTC.

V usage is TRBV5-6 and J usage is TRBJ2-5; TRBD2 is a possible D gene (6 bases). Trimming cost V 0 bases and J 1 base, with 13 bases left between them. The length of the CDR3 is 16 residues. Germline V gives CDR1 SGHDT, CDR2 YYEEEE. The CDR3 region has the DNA TGTGCCAGCAGCTTGGCCCGTAGCGGAATCCAAGAGACCCAGTACTTC. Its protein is CASSLARSGIQETQYF.

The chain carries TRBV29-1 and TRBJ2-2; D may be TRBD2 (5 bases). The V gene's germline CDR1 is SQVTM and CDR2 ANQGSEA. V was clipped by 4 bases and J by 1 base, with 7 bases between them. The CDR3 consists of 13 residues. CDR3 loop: CSVVSGNTGELFF. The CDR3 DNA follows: TGCAGCGTTGTCAGCGGGAACACCGGGGAGCTGTTTTTT.

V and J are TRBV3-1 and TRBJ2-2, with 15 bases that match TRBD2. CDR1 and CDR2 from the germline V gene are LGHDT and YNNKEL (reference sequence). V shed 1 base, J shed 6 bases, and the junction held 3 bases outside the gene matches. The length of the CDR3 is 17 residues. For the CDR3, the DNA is TGTGCCAGCAGCCAAGGGACTAGCGGGAGGGCGCCCGGGGAGCTGTTTTTT. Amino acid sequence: CASSQGTSGRAPGELFF.

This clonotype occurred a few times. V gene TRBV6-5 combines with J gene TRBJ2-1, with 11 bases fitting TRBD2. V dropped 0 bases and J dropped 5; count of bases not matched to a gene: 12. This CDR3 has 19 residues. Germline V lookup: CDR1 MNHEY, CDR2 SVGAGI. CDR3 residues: CASSYSGLAGGMWNNEQFF. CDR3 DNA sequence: TGTGCCAGCAGTTACTCAGGCCTAGCGGGAGGAATGTGGAACAATGAGCAGTTCTTC.

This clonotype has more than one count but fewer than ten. Here the CDR3 reads CASSQVPDGEKYF. CDR3 bases: TGTGCCAGCAGCCAAGTCCCGGACGGGGAAAAGTACTTC. The chain is built from TRBV7-2 and TRBJ2-4, with a possible D match to TRBD2 (5 bases). The germline gives CDR1 SGHTA, CDR2 FQGNSA. V shed 5 bases and J shed 14 bases, with 19 bases lying between them. CDR3 size: 13 residues.

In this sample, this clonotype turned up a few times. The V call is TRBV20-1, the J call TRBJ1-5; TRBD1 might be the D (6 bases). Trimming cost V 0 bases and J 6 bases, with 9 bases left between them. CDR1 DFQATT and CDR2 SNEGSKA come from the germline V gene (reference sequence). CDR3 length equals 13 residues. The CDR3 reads CSAREGGGQPQHF. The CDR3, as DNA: TGCAGTGCTAGAGAAGGGGGAGGTCAGCCCCAGCATTTT.

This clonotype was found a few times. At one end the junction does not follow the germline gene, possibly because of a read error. CDR3 in DNA: TGTGCTAGCAGCCCCCGACTAGCGGGAGGAGATGAGACCCAGTACTTC. Protein product: CASSPRLAGGDETQYF. The genes are TRBV7-7 and TRBJ2-5; 13 bases are a match to TRBD2. Germline V lookup: CDR1 SSHAT, CDR2 FNYEAQ (reference sequence). The CDR3 loop spans 16 amino acids. Complete variable domain (other parts from reference TRBV7-7 and TRBJ2-5): GAGVSQSPRYKVTKRGQDVTLRCDPISSHATLYWYQQALGQGPEFLTYFNYEAQPDKSGLPSDRFSAERPEGSISTLTIQRTEQRDSAMYRCASSPRLAGGDETQYFGPGTRLLVL.